The 27 T cell receptor beta chains below were found in one sample sequenced in a study of blood T cell repertoires in COVID-19. Produced via immunoSEQ multiplex PCR; TCRdb's table is partial and in-frame only. The sample yields approximately 120,000 clones, 88% seen once. Sequenced: peripheral blood. These TCRs come from a woman of 80 years or more with acute or convalescent COVID-19.

The rearrangement links TRBV20-1 to TRBJ2-2; D is undetermined. V was cut by 3 bases and J by 7 bases, with 12 bases left in between. Germline V gene data show CDR1 as DFQATT and CDR2 as SNEGSKA (reference sequence). The CDR3 length is 13 residues. CDR3 residues: CSASPLKIGELFF. DNA for the CDR3: TGCAGTGCTAGTCCACTAAAGATCGGGGAGCTGTTTTTT.

Here the CDR3 reads CASSFTGTPMGAFF. In DNA form, the CDR3 reads TGTGCCAGCAGTTTTACCGGGACACCCATGGGAGCTTTCTTT. V usage is TRBV28 and J usage is TRBJ1-1; a weak D match, TRBD1 (6 bases). The length of the CDR3 is 14 residues. Trimming took off 3 bases at V and 10 bases at J, with 18 bases between the two ends. CDR1 MDHEN and CDR2 SYDVKM come from the germline V gene.

In its sample, this clone was seen a few times. This chain connects TRBV4-1 to TRBJ1-6; the match to TRBD1 covers 7 bases. Per the germline V gene, CDR1 is MGHRA and CDR2 is YSYEKL. Losses at the gene ends were 1 base for V and 14 bases for J; bases not matched to a gene: 14. The CDR3 loop spans 16 amino acids. CDR3 in DNA: TGCGCCAGCAGCCAAGTCTCGGGACAGCTAAGAAAGGCCCTCCACTTT. Amino acids: CASSQVSGQLRKALHF.

The rearrangement uses TRBV19 and TRBJ2-1; D remains ambiguous. Trimming removed 1 base from V and 0 bases from J, with 10 bases in between. The germline V gene encodes CDR1 LNHDA and CDR2 SQIVND (reference sequence). The CDR3 is 16 amino acids. The CDR3 reads CASSIVPSRSYNEQFF. The CDR3 DNA reads TGTGCCAGTAGTATAGTCCCGTCCCGCTCCTACAATGAGCAGTTCTTC.

The CDR3 nucleotides are TGCGCCAGCAGCTTGGGTTGGGGGGTCGCCGGGGAGCTGTTTTTT. Protein: CASSLGWGVAGELFF. The J gene is TRBJ2-2, the V gene TRBV5-1; a possible D gene is TRBD2 (6 bases). V shed 0 bases and J shed 6 bases, with 12 bases lying between them. Germline V gene data show CDR1 as SGHRS and CDR2 as YFSETQ. The CDR3 is 15 amino acids.

V and J are TRBV28 and TRBJ1-5; 7 positions agree with TRBD1. The CDR3 length is 15 residues. The germline CDR1 and CDR2 sequences are MDHEN and SYDVKM. V shed 6 bases, J shed 2 bases, and the junction held 7 bases outside the gene matches. The CDR3 coding sequence is TGTGCCAGCAGGACGACAGGGAATGGCAATCAGCCCCAGCATTTT. Translation: CASRTTGNGNQPQHF.

Only a few counts were recorded for this clone. Different DNA sequences within this sample yield the same CDR3. Here the CDR3 DNA reads TGTGCCAGCAGTTTAATAGATAGCAATCAGCCCCAGCATTTT. Its protein is CASSLIDSNQPQHF. The chain has TRBV27 and TRBJ1-5; D ambiguous. The CDR3 length is 14 residues. CDR1 MNHEY and CDR2 SMNVEV come from the germline V gene (reference sequence). Trimming cost V 2 bases and J 0 bases, with 5 bases left between them.

As to this clone: This likely comes from a read error, as the CDR3 has no conserved phenylalanine or tryptophan at its end. The DNA is omitted, as the CDR3 cannot be located on it reliably, and the CDR3 follows TCRdb's listing. This chain uses TRBV6-4 with TRBJ2-7; the table's D call of TRBD1 was not tested on the DNA. From its first to its last residue, the CDR3 has 10 amino acids. Germline lookup yields CDR1 MRHNA and CDR2 SNTAGT. The CDR3 sequence is CARIFPGQEN.

CDR3 coding DNA: TGTGCCAGCAGCCGCGTAACTAGCGGGAGCAATGAGCAGTTCTTC. Its protein product is CASSRVTSGSNEQFF. The chain has TRBV5-4 and TRBJ2-1, with 11 bases fitting TRBD2. Germline-derived CDR1 and CDR2 are SGHNT and YYREEE (reference sequence). The CDR3 sequence is 15 residues long. V lost 4 bases and J lost 6; bases outside the gene matches: 6.

The V gene is TRBV20-1, the J gene TRBJ1-2, with TRBD1 matching 8 bases. Per the germline V gene, CDR1 is DFQATT and CDR2 is SNEGSKA (reference sequence). The CDR3 is made up of 14 amino acids. The V segment lost 5 bases and the J segment 4 bases; nucleotides outside the gene matches: 9. The DNA for the CDR3 is TGCAGTGCTCGTGGGACAGGTGAAATCTATGGCTACACCTTC. This sequence encodes CSARGTGEIYGYTF.

The chain employs TRBV5-1 and TRBJ2-3; TRBD2 might be the D (7 bases). Deletions cut 0 bases from V and 0 bases from J, with 11 bases between. This CDR3 comprises 16 residues. Germline-derived CDR1 and CDR2 are SGHRS and YFSETQ. The CDR3: CASSLAGGASTDTQYF. The DNA for the CDR3 is TGCGCCAGCAGCTTGGCTGGGGGGGCGAGCACAGATACGCAGTATTTT.

The chain joins TRBV28 to TRBJ1-1; weak D call: TRBD1 (5 bases). Germline V lookup: CDR1 MDHEN, CDR2 SYDVKM. This CDR3 contains 15 residues. V was clipped by 7 bases and J by 8 bases, with 23 bases between them. Written as DNA, the CDR3 is TGTGCCAGCAATACAAAACAGGCCTTCATGGAAGAAGCTTTCTTT. Translation: CASNTKQAFMEEAFF. Using reference TRBV28 and TRBJ1-1 for the parts outside the CDR3, the full variable domain is DVKVTQSSRYLVKRTGEKVFLECVQDMDHENMFWYRQDPGLGLRLIYFSYDVKMKEKGDIPEGYSVSREKKERFSLILESASTNQTSMYLCASNTKQAFMEEAFFGQGTRLTVV.

A single count supports this clone. V gene TRBV9 combines with J gene TRBJ1-2; the D is unclear. Germline lookup yields CDR1 SGDLS and CDR2 YYNGEE. The V gene lost 0 bases and the J gene lost 1 base, with 4 bases spanning the gap. The CDR3 covers 13 residues. In nucleotides, the CDR3 is TGTGCCAGCAGCGTAGTCGTTAACTATGGCTACACCTTC. Translated, it gives CASSVVVNYGYTF.

The rearrangement links TRBV19 to TRBJ1-3; tentatively, D is TRBD1 (6 bases). Per germline, CDR1 LNHDA and CDR2 SQIVND (reference sequence). V dropped 6 bases and J dropped 3 bases, with 12 bases sitting between them. The CDR3 is made up of 14 amino acids. DNA for the CDR3: TGTGCCAGTAGCCGCGGACAGCTTGGAAACACCATATATTTT. This sequence encodes CASSRGQLGNTIYF.

V and J are TRBV7-3 and TRBJ2-4; D perhaps matches TRBD1 (5 bases). Per the germline V gene, CDR1 is SGHTA and CDR2 is FQGTGA. The CDR3 runs 15 residues. V gave up 5 bases and J gave up 0 bases, with 11 bases separating them. This CDR3 reads CASSVDSIAKNIQYF. The CDR3, as DNA: TGTGCCAGCAGCGTAGACAGTATAGCCAAAAACATTCAGTACTTC.

In nucleotides, the CDR3 is TGCGCCAGCAGCTTGGACAGGGGGCCGAGTCAGCCCCAGCATTTT. Amino acids: CASSLDRGPSQPQHF. This chain joins TRBV5-1 and TRBJ1-5; 9 positions agree with TRBD1. V was pared by 0 bases and J by 6 bases, with 4 bases of the junction left unmatched. The CDR3 totals 15 residues. Germline V CDR1 and CDR2: SGHRS, YFSETQ.

The V and J genes are TRBV6-5 and TRBJ1-5; maybe TRBD1 (5 bases). V dropped 6 bases and J dropped 6 bases, with 15 bases sitting between them. There are 14 residues in the CDR3. From germline, CDR1 is MNHEY and CDR2 SVGAGI. The DNA for the CDR3 is TGTGCCAGCAGGGGACTAAGTGTGGGTCAGCCCCAGCATTTT. It translates to CASRGLSVGQPQHF.

This chain links TRBV5-1 with TRBJ2-7; D is uncertain. Germline CDR1 and CDR2: SGHRS and YFSETQ. V was clipped by 1 base and J by 5 bases, with 7 bases between them. This CDR3 is 12 amino acids long. This chain's CDR3 is CASSLRGDEQYF. CDR3 coding DNA: TGCGCCAGCAGCTTGCGCGGAGACGAGCAGTACTTC.

J is TRBJ2-3 and V is TRBV7-9, with TRBD1 matching 7 bases. Germline CDR1 is SEHNR and CDR2 is FQNEAQ (reference sequence). V gave up 3 bases and J gave up 0 bases; unmatched junction bases: 6. The CDR3 loop spans 16 amino acids. CDR3 sequence (DNA): TGTGCCAGCAGCTTGCAGGGGGTGGGAAGCACAGATACGCAGTATTTT. Protein sequence: CASSLQGVGSTDTQYF.

The sample holds a few counts of this clone. An end of the junction differs from the germline gene, which may be a read error. The V call is TRBV7-9, the J call TRBJ2-1; D is perhaps TRBD2 (7 bases). The CDR3 is 11 residues long. Looked up from germline, CDR1 is SEHNR and CDR2 is FQNEAQ (reference sequence). The CDR3 sequence: CASSLGQGRVF. The CDR3 DNA is TGTGCCAGCAGCTTGGGGCAGGGGAGGGTCTTC.

Comment on this clone: A junction end diverges from the germline sequence, so it may reflect a read error. The rearrangement joins TRBV23-1 to TRBJ1-3; no definite D call. TRBV23-1 is recorded as an ORF, its role being uncertain. The CDR3 is 16 amino acids. The CDR3 loop reads CASSQSPGRSRNTIYF. In DNA form, the CDR3 reads TGCGCCAGCAGTCAATCCCCCGGTCGCTCTCGAAACACCATATATTTT.

The chain joins TRBV2 to TRBJ1-2; the D gene is possibly TRBD1 (5 bases). Looked up from germline, CDR1 is SNHLY and CDR2 is FYNNEI. The CDR3 is 14 amino acids. The V gene lost 5 bases and the J gene lost 8 bases, with 18 bases spanning the gap. CDR3 nucleotides: TGTGCCAGCAGTCAGGACAACGAGCGTATAGGCTACACCTTC. The encoded protein is CASSQDNERIGYTF.

V gene TRBV18 combines with J gene TRBJ1-2, with D possibly matching TRBD1 (5 bases). Trimming took off 7 bases at V and 4 bases at J, with 13 bases between the two ends. The germline CDR1 and CDR2 sequences are KGHSH and LQKENI. The CDR3 sequence is 13 residues long. CDR3 loop: CASFDSRSYGYTF. CDR3 bases: TGTGCCAGCTTCGACAGTCGCAGCTATGGCTACACCTTC.

The chain employs TRBV21-1 and TRBJ2-3; the table's D call of TRBD2 was not tested on the DNA. TRBV21-1 is a pseudogene locus. CDR3 size: 21 residues. The chain's CDR3 is CASSKERSSGGAEVQADTQYF. The DNA for the CDR3 is TGTGCCAGCAGCAAGGAGAGGTCTAGCGGGGGGGCCGAGGTTCAAGCAGATACGCAGTATTTT.

The V and J genes are TRBV7-9 and TRBJ2-5, with D possibly matching TRBD1 (5 bases). Germline CDR1 and CDR2: SEHNR and FQNEAQ (reference sequence). The length of the CDR3 is 14 residues. The V end lost 2 bases, the J end lost 2 bases, and 9 bases lay between the germline ends. CDR3 coding DNA: TGTGCCAGCAGCTTAACGACAGATCAAGAGACCCAGTACTTC. It yields the protein CASSLTTDQETQYF.

The V and J genes are TRBV7-2 and TRBJ2-7, with 9 nucleotides matching TRBD1. There are 14 residues in the CDR3. Trimming removed 5 bases from V and 2 bases from J; junction bases left unmatched: 4. From germline, CDR1 is SGHTA and CDR2 FQGNSA. The CDR3 here is CASSRDRATYEQYF. As DNA, the CDR3 is TGTGCCAGCAGCCGGGACAGGGCAACCTACGAGCAGTACTTC.

The J gene is TRBJ1-2, the V gene TRBV14; unclear D gene. The germline V and J ends were trimmed by 1 base and 8 bases, with 11 bases remaining between them. The germline CDR1 and CDR2 sequences are SGHDN and FVKESK. CDR3 length: 13 residues. The CDR3 DNA sequence: TGTGCCAGCAGCCAAGTCATGATCGGGGGCTACACCTTC. As protein: CASSQVMIGGYTF.